This T cell receptor beta chain was recorded in a study of cytomegalovirus exposure and HLA in healthy donors. Study observations and caveats: Across donors, most TCRs were seen rarely, yet some public ones were widespread.

The germline V gene has CDR1 SGHNT and CDR2 YYREEE (reference sequence). The CDR3 covers 15 residues. Trimming took off 4 bases at V and 1 base at J, with 12 bases between the two ends. In the case of this clone: Its specificity is not known.

The primer mix had 60 Vbeta and 13 Jbeta primers. The data were produced by immunoSEQ multiplex PCR, yet TCRdb's version contains in-frame clones alone and is incomplete. The data hold roughly 100,000 clones, with less than 80% observed a single time. This TCR derives from a man aged 25 to 40 in good health and CMV-seronegative. The chain recombines TRBV5-4 with TRBJ2-1; tentatively, D is TRBD2 (6 bases). Sample: PBMCs. The CDR3 nucleotides read TGTGCCAGCAGCGGTGCGGAGGGTTCCTACAATGAGCAGTTCTTC. It codes for CASSGAEGSYNEQFF.